The clone carrying this TCR beta chain showed up just a few times. Its antigen is undetermined. TCRdb itself ran the 5' RACE reads through MiXCR, one entry per CDR3 protein. Altogether roughly 350,000 distinct CDR3 sequences are present, less than 10% being singletons, with the ten largest covering more than 14%. This specimen belongs to a study of CD8 T cells in ankylosing spondylitis. Whole-study results and caveats: A TCR beta motif made of fewer than ten highly homologous variants seemed typical of ankylosing spondylitis blood.

The CDR3 totals 15 residues. CDR1 and CDR2 from the germline V gene are LGHNA and YNFKEQ. After removal of 1 base from V and 5 bases from J, the junction contained 4 bases not matched to a gene. The TCR comes from a male donor with ankylosing spondylitis. The chain recombines TRBV4-2 with TRBJ2-5; 10 bases agree with TRBD2. Source material: blood, either unsorted or a sorted T cell fraction (not recorded which). This CDR3 is CASSQGTSGTETQYF. The CDR3 region has the DNA TGTGCCAGCAGCCAAGGGACTAGCGGAACGGAGACCCAGTACTTC.